Below, 28 T cell receptor beta chains from the same sample are listed, as sequenced in a study of blood T cell repertoires in COVID-19. Here immunoSEQ multiplex PCR was the method, and the copy in TCRdb shows in-frame clones only, minus some. This table has about 400,000 clones, around 92% appearing once. The sample taken for sequencing was PBMCs or T cells enriched from blood (not recorded which). These receptors came from a young woman who had recovered from COVID-19.

The chain employs TRBV6-1 and TRBJ2-6; 7 bases fit TRBD1. The CDR3 covers 17 residues. V was pared by 2 bases and J by 2 bases, with 6 bases of the junction left unmatched. Germline V lookup: CDR1 MNHNS, CDR2 SASEGT. In nucleotides, the CDR3 is TGTGCCAGCAGTGAATCCGGACAGGAAGCTGGGGCCAACGTCCTGACTTTC. This gives the protein CASSESGQEAGANVLTF.

The rearrangement links TRBV13 to TRBJ1-1; D gene ambiguous. Germline CDR1 PRHDT, CDR2 FYEKMQ (reference sequence). The CDR3 is 12 residues long. V dropped 10 bases and J dropped 0 bases, with 9 bases sitting between them. For the CDR3, the DNA is TGTGCCAATCGAGTAATGAACACTGAAGCTTTCTTT. It yields the protein CANRVMNTEAFF.

The chain has TRBV7-9 and TRBJ1-1; D uncertain. Germline V CDR1 and CDR2: SEHNR, FQNEAQ (reference sequence). The length of the CDR3 is 12 residues. The V end was cut by 1 base, the J end by 8 bases, with 8 bases between. Here the CDR3 DNA reads TGTGCCAGCAGCTTAGTCCTGCAGGAAGCTTTCTTT. It codes for CASSLVLQEAFF.

The rearrangement links TRBV12-5 to TRBJ2-7; TRBD2 agrees at 9 bases. The length of the CDR3 is 16 residues. Unmatched junction bases numbered 7, after V lost 1 base and J lost 3 bases. Per germline, CDR1 LGHNT and CDR2 FRNRAP. This CDR3 reads CASGLGLAGEGYEQYF. DNA of the CDR3: TGTGCTAGTGGTTTGGGGTTAGCGGGGGAGGGCTACGAGCAGTACTTC.

The rearrangement links TRBV10-3 to TRBJ2-3; D is undetermined. CDR1 is ENHRY and CDR2 is SYGVKD in the germline V gene. The ends were cut back, 2 bases at V and 5 bases at J, with 20 bases in the middle. The CDR3 runs 17 residues. The CDR3 DNA follows: TGTGCCATCAGTGAGGACTTTGAAAAGATATCCGGAGATACGCAGTATTTT. It yields the protein CAISEDFEKISGDTQYF.

This clone was seen just once. The rearrangement links TRBV30 to TRBJ1-5, with a weak D call TRBD1 (6 bases). The ends were cut back, 3 bases at V and 0 bases at J, with 12 bases in the middle. CDR1 is GTSNPN, CDR2 SVGIG, per germline (reference sequence). CDR3 length: 15 residues. The CDR3 loop reads CAWSGTGYSNQPQHF. The CDR3 DNA is TGTGCCTGGAGCGGTACAGGGTATAGCAATCAGCCCCAGCATTTT.

The chain carries TRBV11-2 and TRBJ2-7; 8 positions match TRBD1. CDR3 size: 15 residues. The trim removed 2 bases at V and 1 base at J, leaving 4 bases unmatched. Germline V gene data show CDR1 as SGHAT and CDR2 as FQNNGV. The CDR3 DNA reads as TGTGCCAGCAGCTTAATCCGGGACAGGTCCTACGAGCAGTACTTC. Its translation is CASSLIRDRSYEQYF.

The rearrangement joins TRBV6-5 to TRBJ1-1, with D possibly TRBD1 on 5 matching bases. V lost 5 bases, J lost 6 bases, and 19 bases lay in between. Germline lookup yields CDR1 MNHEY and CDR2 SVGAGI. This CDR3 contains 15 residues. Here the CDR3 DNA reads TGTGCCAGCAGTCGTGTTGGTTGGGGCCTCGCTGAAGCTTTCTTT. This gives the protein CASSRVGWGLAEAFF.

The chain links TRBV5-6 to TRBJ2-7; weak D call: TRBD2 (6 bases). V lost 5 bases to trimming and J lost 3 bases, with 18 bases between them. The CDR3 is made up of 15 amino acids. Germline V gene sequence: CDR1 SGHDT, CDR2 YYEEEE. CDR3 loop: CASSIRLRDFYEQYF. The CDR3 DNA reads TGTGCCAGCAGTATTAGATTGCGGGATTTCTACGAGCAGTACTTC.

The rearrangement uses TRBV24-1 and TRBJ1-5; no definite D call. The ends were cut back, 4 bases at V and 7 bases at J, with 10 bases in the middle. This CDR3 is built from 13 residues. Germline-derived CDR1 and CDR2 are KGHDR and SFDVKD. The CDR3: CATSDGVGQPQHF. The CDR3 DNA is TGTGCCACCAGTGACGGGGTTGGACAGCCCCAGCATTTT.

The chain employs TRBV28 and TRBJ2-7; 7 bases align to TRBD1. CDR3 length equals 14 residues. Trimming took 6 bases from V and 2 from J; bases not matched to a gene: 7. CDR1 MDHEN and CDR2 SYDVKM come from the germline V gene. CDR3 protein: CASRGRGRAYEQYF. CDR3 nucleotide sequence: TGTGCCAGCAGGGGCAGGGGGAGAGCCTACGAGCAGTACTTC. The full variable domain, rest sourced from reference TRBV28 and TRBJ2-7, is DVKVTQSSRYLVKRTGEKVFLECVQDMDHENMFWYRQDPGLGLRLIYFSYDVKMKEKGDIPEGYSVSREKKERFSLILESASTNQTSMYLCASRGRGRAYEQYFGPGTRLTVT.

This clone was recorded only once. This chain connects TRBV30 to TRBJ1-3, with a possible D match to TRBD1 (5 bases). The CDR3 covers 14 residues. Looked up from germline, CDR1 is GTSNPN and CDR2 is SVGIG (reference sequence). V lost 1 base and J lost 0, with 7 bases in between. CDR3 bases: TGTGCCTGGAGTGCAGGGCTCTCTGGAAACACCATATATTTT. It is translated as CAWSAGLSGNTIYF.

V is TRBV11-1 and J is TRBJ2-2; 8 positions agree with TRBD2. This CDR3 is 16 amino acids long. V shed 1 base and J 6 bases; nucleotides not matched to a gene: 7. Germline-derived CDR1 and CDR2 are SGHAT and FQDESV (reference sequence). In DNA, the CDR3 is TGTGCCAGCAGCTTAGTTGGCGGGAGGTACGCCGGGGAGCTGTTTTTT. Its protein is CASSLVGGRYAGELFF.

As to this clone: One junction end does not reproduce the germline sequence, and a read error may be involved. The chain carries TRBV7-9 and TRBJ2-3, with TRBD2 identical over 11 bases. Germline CDR1 and CDR2: SEHNR and FQNEAQ (reference sequence). CDR3 size: 15 residues. In DNA, the CDR3 is TGTGCCAGCAGATTAGCGGGGGGGGGCACAGATACGCAGTATTTT. This codes for CASRLAGGGTDTQYF.

V usage is TRBV30 and J usage is TRBJ1-2; 9 bases fit TRBD1. CDR1 is GTSNPN, CDR2 SVGIG, per germline (reference sequence). The V gene end was trimmed by 0 bases and the J gene end by 2 bases; junction bases not matched to a gene: 4. This CDR3 contains 15 residues. CDR3 in DNA: TGTGCCTGGAGTGTGGGGACAGGGCTAAACTATGGCTACACCTTC. It yields the protein CAWSVGTGLNYGYTF.

The rearrangement uses TRBV5-1 and TRBJ1-2; 9 bases are a match to TRBD1. J was trimmed by 3 bases and V by 4 bases; bases with no gene match: 4. Germline assignment: CDR1 SGHRS and CDR2 YFSETQ. The CDR3 extends over 14 amino acids. The CDR3 is CASSVTGGDYGYTF. As DNA, the CDR3 is TGCGCCAGCAGCGTTACAGGGGGCGACTATGGCTACACCTTC. The complete variable domain, with remaining parts taken from reference TRBV5-1 and TRBJ1-2, reads KAGVTQTPRYLIKTRGQQVTLSCSPISGHRSVSWYQQTPGQGLQFLFEYFSETQRNKGNFPGRFSGRQFSNSRSEMNVSTLELGDSALYLCASSVTGGDYGYTFGSGTRLTVV.

The chain recombines TRBV28 with TRBJ1-5, with a possible D match to TRBD1 (5 bases). Trimming removed 4 bases at V and 0 bases at J, with 10 bases between. Germline assignment: CDR1 MDHEN and CDR2 SYDVKM. The CDR3 length is 15 residues. CDR3 bases: TGTGCCAGCAGTTCAGGGCAGGGTAGCAATCAGCCCCAGCATTTT. Protein: CASSSGQGSNQPQHF.

V usage is TRBV27 and J usage is TRBJ2-1; a possible D gene is TRBD2 (6 bases). This CDR3 spans 15 amino acids. Germline-derived CDR1 and CDR2 are MNHEY and SMNVEV (reference sequence). Deletions cut 7 bases from V and 0 bases from J, with 13 bases between. CDR3 protein: CASIPRGSSYNEQFF. The CDR3 DNA reads TGTGCCAGCATCCCACGGGGGAGCTCCTACAATGAGCAGTTCTTC.

This clone was picked up one time. The chain joins TRBV2 to TRBJ2-5; 8 nucleotides agree with TRBD1. With V trimmed by 5 bases and J by 5 bases, 7 bases remained unmatched. The CDR3 extends over 14 amino acids. Germline assignment: CDR1 SNHLY and CDR2 FYNNEI. CDR3 amino acids: CASSRGQGGETQYF. The CDR3, as DNA: TGTGCCAGCAGTCGTGGACAGGGAGGCGAGACCCAGTACTTC.

Turning to this clone: The sample holds other DNA sequences that translate to the same CDR3. This chain links TRBV5-6 with TRBJ1-5; D is ambiguous. Trimming cost V 2 bases and J 1 base, with 10 bases left between them. There are 15 residues in the CDR3. Germline-derived CDR1 and CDR2 are SGHDT and YYEEEE. CDR3 in amino acids: CASSLAGGSNQPQHF. CDR3 DNA: TGTGCCAGCAGCTTAGCGGGAGGGAGCAATCAGCCCCAGCATTTT.

The chain employs TRBV2 and TRBJ2-3; the match to TRBD1 covers 8 bases. This CDR3 contains 14 residues. Germline trimming cut 11 bases from V and 4 bases from J; bases unmatched to any gene: 11. The germline CDR1 and CDR2 sequences are SNHLY and FYNNEI. The CDR3 DNA is TGTGCCGGGGGAGGACAGGGAGGCGCAGATACGCAGTATTTT. Translating it yields CAGGGQGGADTQYF. The full variable domain, in which reference TRBV2 and TRBJ2-3 provide the parts outside the CDR3, is EPEVTQTPSHQVTQMGQEVILRCVPISNHLYFYWYRQILGQKVEFLVSFYNNEISEKSEIFDDQFSVERPDGSNFTLKIRSTKLEDSAMYFCAGGGQGGADTQYFGPGTRLTVL.

This chain joins TRBV28 and TRBJ2-7, with TRBD2 as a possible D gene (5 bases). The ends were cut back, 6 bases at V and 1 base at J, with 13 bases in the middle. The germline V gene has CDR1 MDHEN and CDR2 SYDVKM. The CDR3 loop spans 14 amino acids. Written as DNA, the CDR3 is TGTGCCAGCAGACCGGCGGGCGTTTCCTACGAGCAGTACTTC. Its translation: CASRPAGVSYEQYF. The full variable domain, its missing parts supplied by reference TRBV28 and TRBJ2-7, is DVKVTQSSRYLVKRTGEKVFLECVQDMDHENMFWYRQDPGLGLRLIYFSYDVKMKEKGDIPEGYSVSREKKERFSLILESASTNQTSMYLCASRPAGVSYEQYFGPGTRLTVT.

The chain couples TRBV7-3 to TRBJ2-3; 14 bases are shared with TRBD2. The germline V gene has CDR1 SGHTA and CDR2 FQGTGA. V was clipped by 5 bases and J by 5 bases; unmatched bases: 6. The CDR3 totals 16 residues. CDR3 sequence (DNA): TGTGCCAGCAGCCAAGGACTAGCGGGAGGTCTAGATACGCAGTATTTT. Its protein product is CASSQGLAGGLDTQYF.

CDR3 DNA: TGTGCCAGCAGCTTAGGAGCGATCGCCGGGGAGCTGTTTTTT. It codes for CASSLGAIAGELFF. This chain links TRBV13 with TRBJ2-2; D call uncertain. Between the trimmed V and J ends, which lost 0 bases and 6 bases, there was a span of 8 bases. The CDR3 spans 14 residues. Germline V gives CDR1 PRHDT, CDR2 FYEKMQ (reference sequence).

This clone was observed once. This chain joins TRBV30 and TRBJ2-5; 11 bases align to TRBD2. CDR1 GTSNPN and CDR2 SVGIG come from the germline V gene (reference sequence). Trimming cost V 2 bases and J 3 bases; bases outside gene matches: 2. This CDR3 has 14 residues. CDR3 region: CAWSSGLAEETQYF. CDR3 coding DNA: TGTGCCTGGAGTTCGGGACTAGCGGAAGAGACCCAGTACTTC.

V gene TRBV9 combines with J gene TRBJ2-1; 8 nucleotides line up with TRBD1. V was pared by 1 base and J by 1 base, with 7 bases of the junction left unmatched. Germline loops: CDR1 SGDLS, CDR2 YYNGEE. This CDR3 has 17 amino acids. The CDR3 sequence is CASSVSPGGKSYNEQFF. CDR3 DNA sequence: TGTGCCAGCAGCGTATCACCAGGGGGCAAGTCCTACAATGAGCAGTTCTTC.

This clone was counted a single time. The chain uses TRBV7-3 and TRBJ2-2, with 13 bases that match TRBD2. The germline V gene encodes CDR1 SGHTA and CDR2 FQGTGA. The CDR3 contains 17 residues. Losses at the gene ends were 3 bases for V and 7 bases for J; bases not matched to a gene: 8. CDR3 bases: TGTGCCAGCAGCTTCCGGACTAGCGGGAGTAGTAACGGGGAGCTGTTTTTT. Translated: CASSFRTSGSSNGELFF. Full variable domain (remainder filled in from reference TRBV7-3 and TRBJ2-2): GAGVSQTPSNKVTEKGKYVELRCDPISGHTALYWYRQSLGQGPEFLIYFQGTGAADDSGLPNDRFFAVRPEGSVSTLKIQRTERGDSAVYLCASSFRTSGSSNGELFFGEGSRLTVL.

The rearrangement links TRBV5-3 to TRBJ2-1; D perhaps matches TRBD2 (6 bases). TRBV5-3 is an ORF, and what it does is uncertain. The V end lost 0 bases, the J end lost 3 bases, and 16 bases lay between the germline ends. This CDR3 has 17 amino acids. The CDR3 nucleotides are TGTGCCAGAAGCTTGGGATTAATCGTGGGGGGCTACAATGAGCAGTTCTTC. Translation gives CARSLGLIVGGYNEQFF.